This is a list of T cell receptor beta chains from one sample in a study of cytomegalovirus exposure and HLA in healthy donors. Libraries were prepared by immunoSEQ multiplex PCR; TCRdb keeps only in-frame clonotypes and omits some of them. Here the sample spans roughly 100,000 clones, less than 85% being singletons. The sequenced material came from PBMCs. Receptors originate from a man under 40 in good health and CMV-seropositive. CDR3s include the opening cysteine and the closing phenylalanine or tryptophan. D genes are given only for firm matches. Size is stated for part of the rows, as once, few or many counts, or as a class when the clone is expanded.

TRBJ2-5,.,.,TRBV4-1,CASSQYTGYQETQYF,TGCGCCAGCAGCCAATACACAGGGTACCAAGAGACCCAGTACTTC
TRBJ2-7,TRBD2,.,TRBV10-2,CATAGGETYEQYF,TGCGCCACGGCTGGGGGGGAGACTTACGAGCAGTACTTC
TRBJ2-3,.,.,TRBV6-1,CASSEFWSGERDTQYF,TGTGCCAGCAGTGAATTTTGGTCGGGGGAGAGAGATACGCAGTATTTT
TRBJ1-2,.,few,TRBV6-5,CASRSGRGYTF,TGTGCCAGCCGGTCTGGGAGAGGCTACACCTTC
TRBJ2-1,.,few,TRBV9,CASSPDMRGVNNEQFF,TGTGCCAGCAGCCCCGATATGCGGGGAGTGAACAATGAGCAGTTCTTC
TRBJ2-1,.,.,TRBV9,CASSREVDEQFF,TGTGCCAGCAGCCGAGAAGTGGATGAGCAGTTCTTC
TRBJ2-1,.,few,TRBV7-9,CASSFLAAVDEQFF,TGTGCCAGCAGCTTTTTAGCGGCGGTAGATGAGCAGTTCTTC
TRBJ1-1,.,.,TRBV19,CASSPAGGPEAFF,TGTGCCAGTAGCCCAGCGGGGGGACCTGAAGCTTTCTTT
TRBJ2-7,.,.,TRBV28,CASSSAGHSYEQYF,TGTGCCAGCAGTTCTGCGGGGCACTCCTACGAGCAGTACTTC
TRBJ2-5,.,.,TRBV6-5,CASSPVRETQYF,TGTGCCAGCAGTCCCGTTCGAGAGACCCAGTACTTC
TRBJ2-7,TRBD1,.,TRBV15,CATRRGRRVSEQYF,TGTGCCACCAGAAGGGGGCGAAGGGTGTCCGAGCAGTACTTC
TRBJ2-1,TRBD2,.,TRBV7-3,CASSSRLAGVDEQFF,TGTGCCAGCAGCTCACGACTAGCGGGAGTCGATGAGCAGTTCTTC
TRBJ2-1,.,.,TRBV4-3,CASSQVGSGLYNEQFF,TGCGCCAGCAGCCAAGTGGGGTCAGGGCTCTACAATGAGCAGTTCTTC
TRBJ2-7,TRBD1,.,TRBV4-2,CASSQDRTGRAYEQYF,TGTGCCAGCAGCCAAGATAGGACAGGGCGGGCCTACGAGCAGTACTTC
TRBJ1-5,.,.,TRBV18,CASSPQGNQPQHF,TGTGCCAGCTCACCACAGGGGAATCAGCCCCAGCATTTT
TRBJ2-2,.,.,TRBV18,CASSPPSTGELFF,TGTGCCAGCTCACCACCCAGCACCGGGGAGCTGTTTTTT